This TCR beta chain was sequenced during a study of cytomegalovirus exposure and HLA in healthy donors. Overall study findings and caveats: Apparent HLA restriction characterized most CMV-associated TCR beta chains in a later analysis. Listed as cytomegalovirus-associated were over 150 TCR beta chains. Later on, an analysis tied about 17,000 TCR beta sequences to HLA alleles at 0.05 false discovery rate.

60 Vbeta and 13 Jbeta primers were used in PCR. TCRdb's copy holds only in-frame clones and misses some; the assay was immunoSEQ multiplex PCR. This sample has 300,000 or so clones, with 80% to 90% found just once. This clone was seen once. Antigen specificity is unknown. Healthy donors of bone marrow made up the group. Germline CDR1 reads MDHEN; CDR2 reads SYDVKM. V trimming: 5 bases; J trimming: 3 bases; junction bases outside the gene matches: 8. The CDR3 sequence is 15 residues long. The clonotype originates from a middle-aged woman in good health and CMV-seropositive. The sample taken for sequencing was PBMCs. V usage is TRBV28 and J usage is TRBJ2-7; 9 nucleotides match TRBD2. The CDR3 here is CASSGLSGRLYEQYF. The CDR3 nucleotides read TGTGCCAGCAGTGGCCTGAGCGGGAGGCTCTACGAGCAGTACTTC.